This T cell receptor (beta chain) was sequenced during a study of T cells in Graves' hyperthyroidism and ophthalmopathy. Study conclusions and caveats: The model predicted ophthalmopathy a median around 6.5 months before onset.

In germline, CDR1 is MDHEN, CDR2 SYDVKM. Between the trimmed V and J ends, which lost 3 bases and 0 bases, there was a span of 12 bases. The CDR3 is made up of 15 amino acids. The blood was taken when hyperthyroidism was first diagnosed, before any ophthalmopathy symptoms showed up. This clonotype has a count of ten or more. Its target is not known. What was amplified from RNA transcripts were TCR beta CDR3 regions. In the first-round RT-PCR of the TCR CDR3, the HTBI primer set was used. MiXCR was run by TCRdb on the multiplex PCR reads, yielding one entry per CDR3 protein. In the table there are 300,000 to 450,000 distinct CDR3 sequences, 13% of which are singletons.

Sequencing used blood. The TCR comes from a man under 40 with Graves' hyperthyroidism that later progressed to Graves' ophthalmopathy. V is TRBV28 and J is TRBJ2-7; tentatively, D is TRBD1 (6 bases). As DNA, the CDR3 is TGTGCCAGCAGTTTTACAGGGCTAGCCTCCTACGAGCAGTACTTC. As protein: CASSFTGLASYEQYF.